A selection of T cell receptor beta chains follows, all from one sample in a study of shared clonotypes between healthy human individuals. Assay: immunoSEQ multiplex PCR; the TCRdb copy retains only in-frame clones and omits some. The sample has roughly 1,000,000 clones, about four fifths seen once; the top ten hold under 0.8%. Sequencing was carried out using memory CD4+ T cells from PBMCs. These receptors all come from a man in his late teens or twenties in good health. Some clones in this sample may be carry-over from other donors' samples. CDR3s include the opening cysteine and the closing phenylalanine or tryptophan. D genes are given only for firm matches. Clone size, where shown, is once, few, many, or a class for clones that have expanded.

clone_size j_call v_call d_call cdr3_aa cdr3_nt
. TRBJ2-1 TRBV15 TRBD1 CATSTAQGNEQFF TGTGCCACCAGCACCGCACAGGGGAATGAGCAGTTCTTC
. TRBJ1-2 TRBV27 . CASSKGSIPSNYGYTF TGTGCCAGCAGTAAGGGATCTATTCCAAGTAACTATGGCTACACCTTC
. TRBJ2-7 TRBV5-1 . CASSLAPPGYEQYF TGCGCCAGCAGCTTGGCCCCGCCGGGATACGAGCAGTACTTC
. TRBJ2-3 TRBV4-2 . CASSEPGQGQYF TGTGCCAGCAGCGAACCGGGGCAGGGGCAGTATTTT
. TRBJ1-5 TRBV18 TRBD1 CASSDRGMSNQPQHF TGTGCCAGCTCCGACAGGGGAATGAGCAATCAGCCCCAGCATTTT
. TRBJ2-1 TRBV5-4 . CASSTNNEQFF TGTGCCAGCAGTACGAACAATGAGCAGTTCTTC
. TRBJ1-1 TRBV7-9 . CASSAQGGSSEAFF TGTGCCAGCAGCGCCCAGGGTGGTAGCTCTGAAGCTTTCTTT
. TRBJ1-3 TRBV11-2 . CASSSTDNSGNTIYF TGTGCCAGCAGCTCCACTGACAACTCTGGAAACACCATATATTTT
once TRBJ2-7 TRBV7-2 TRBD2 CASSRGTSGAYEQYF TGTGCCAGCAGCCGGGGGACTAGCGGGGCCTACGAGCAGTACTTC
. TRBJ1-2 TRBV10-3 . CAISVDSDGYTF TGTGCCATCAGTGTGGACTCGGATGGCTACACCTTC
. TRBJ2-6 TRBV10-3 TRBD1 CAITGGQGASGANVLTF TGTGCCATCACTGGCGGACAGGGGGCTTCTGGGGCCAACGTCCTGACTTTC
many TRBJ1-4 TRBV7-2 . CASTRGGPEKLFF TGTGCCAGCACCCGCGGAGGGCCCGAAAAACTGTTTTTT
. TRBJ2-3 TRBV7-9 TRBD2 CASRRGGVRTDTQYF TGTGCCAGCAGGCGTGGGGGGGTCCGCACAGATACGCAGTATTTT
. TRBJ1-5 TRBV5-1 . CASSTGGDQPQHF TGCGCCAGCAGCACAGGTGGGGATCAGCCCCAGCATTTT
. TRBJ2-1 TRBV19 TRBD2 CASSTHGMWLAGDSEQFF TGTGCCAGTAGTACCCACGGTATGTGGCTAGCGGGAGATAGTGAGCAGTTCTTC
. TRBJ2-1 TRBV5-4 TRBD2 CASSSGLAGTEQFF TGTGCCAGCAGCTCCGGACTAGCGGGAACTGAGCAGTTCTTC
. TRBJ2-2 TRBV7-3 TRBD2 CASSFFVVGLVNTGELFF TGTGCCAGCAGCTTCTTTGTAGTGGGACTAGTAAACACCGGGGAGCTGTTTTTT
. TRBJ2-5 TRBV11-3 . CASSQKDQETQYF TGTGCCAGCAGCCAAAAAGACCAAGAGACCCAGTACTTC
once TRBJ1-2 TRBV7-6 . CASSLTGYGYTF TGTGCCAGCAGCTTAACCGGGTACGGCTACACCTTC
once TRBJ2-1 TRBV28 TRBD2 CASGLAGAREQFF TGTGCCAGTGGACTAGCGGGAGCCCGTGAGCAGTTCTTC
. TRBJ2-1 TRBV27 . CASSLMGSQGYNEQFF TGTGCCAGCAGTTTGATGGGTTCCCAGGGGTACAATGAGCAGTTCTTC
. TRBJ1-1 TRBV7-2 . CASSSMAVYGLGTEAFF TGTGCCAGCAGCTCGATGGCAGTATATGGGTTAGGCACTGAAGCTTTCTTT
. TRBJ2-7 TRBV27 TRBD2 CASSHTSGLPSMPPPQLDEQYF TGTGCCAGCAGTCATACTAGCGGTTTGCCTTCTATGCCCCCCCCACAGCTCGACGAGCAGTACTTC
. TRBJ2-7 TRBV6-5 TRBD1 CASSRDRGSYEQYF TGTGCCAGCAGTAGGGACAGGGGGTCCTACGAGCAGTACTTC
. TRBJ2-1 TRBV5-1 . CASSLVGLNNEQFF TGCGCCAGCAGCTTGGTAGGACTTAACAATGAGCAGTTCTTC
. TRBJ1-2 TRBV5-1 . CASSPDRVYGYTF TGCGCCAGCAGCCCAGACAGAGTCTATGGCTACACCTTC
. TRBJ2-3 TRBV9 TRBD2 CASSPRLAGGTDTQYF TGTGCCAGCAGCCCCCGACTAGCGGGAGGCACAGATACGCAGTATTTT
. TRBJ1-5 TRBV19 TRBD1 CASSIVQGGNQPQHF TGTGCCAGTAGTATAGTTCAGGGGGGCAATCAGCCCCAGCATTTT
. TRBJ2-2 TRBV4-3 TRBD2 CASSQELVAGGPGELFF TGCGCCAGCAGCCAAGAACTAGTAGCGGGAGGGCCCGGGGAGCTGTTTTTT
. TRBJ2-4 TRBV4-1 TRBD2 CASSQPTSGRKNIQYF TGCGCCAGCAGCCAACCGACTAGCGGGAGAAAAAACATTCAGTACTTC
few TRBJ1-2 TRBV6-6 TRBD1 CASSRTGEVYTF TGTGCCAGCAGCCGGACAGGGGAAGTCTACACCTTC
. TRBJ1-1 TRBV4-1 . CASSLQVNTEAFF TGCGCCAGCAGCCTGCAAGTGAACACTGAAGCTTTCTTT
. TRBJ1-5 TRBV5-1 TRBD1 CASSPGTGQNQPQHF TGCGCCAGCAGCCCGGGGACAGGGCAAAATCAGCCCCAGCATTTT
. TRBJ2-7 TRBV11-2 . CASSLVAGDTNEQYF TGTGCCAGCAGCTTAGTGGCAGGGGACACTAACGAGCAGTACTTC
once TRBJ1-2 TRBV11-2 . CASSLSGTVYGYTF TGTGCCAGCAGCTTAAGCGGGACCGTCTATGGCTACACCTTC
. TRBJ2-5 TRBV7-9 TRBD2 CASSSPGGSQETQYF TGTGCCAGCAGCTCCCCGGGGGGAAGCCAAGAGACCCAGTACTTC
. TRBJ1-1 TRBV14 . CASSLRGSGTAEAFF TGTGCCAGCAGTCTACGGGGGTCGGGAACCGCTGAAGCTTTCTTT
. TRBJ2-7 TRBV11-2 . CASSLTTTGNEQYF TGTGCCAGCAGCTTGACAACGACTGGAAACGAGCAGTACTTC
once TRBJ2-1 TRBV7-2 . CASRGTRVQFF TGTGCCAGCAGGGGAACTAGGGTGCAGTTCTTC
. TRBJ2-5 TRBV2 . CASSERRGETQYF TGTGCCAGCAGTGAGAGGAGGGGAGAGACCCAGTACTTC
few TRBJ2-3 TRBV2 . CATAGYPDTQYF TGTGCCACCGCGGGGTACCCAGATACGCAGTATTTT
. TRBJ2-7 TRBV6-5 . CASSYSSSATYEQYF TGTGCCAGCAGTTACTCCTCTAGCGCCACCTACGAGCAGTACTTC
few TRBJ1-2 TRBV13 . CASSLGREQGGYTF TGTGCCAGCAGCTTAGGAAGGGAGCAGGGAGGCTACACCTTC
. TRBJ1-1 TRBV30 TRBD1 CAWDPGTGTEAFF TGTGCCTGGGATCCCGGGACAGGGACTGAAGCTTTCTTT
. TRBJ1-3 TRBV7-2 . CASSLVSSGNTIYF TGTGCCAGCAGCTTAGTGAGCTCTGGAAACACCATATATTTT
. TRBJ1-1 TRBV5-4 . CASSSGLTEAFF TGTGCCAGCAGCTCAGGGCTCACTGAAGCTTTCTTT
. TRBJ1-2 TRBV7-3 TRBD1 CASSSPDRGGYTF TGTGCCAGCAGCTCCCCGGACAGGGGAGGCTACACCTTC
few TRBJ2-7 TRBV10-1 TRBD2 CASRDWTSPVYEQYF TGCGCCAGCAGAGATTGGACTAGTCCGGTCTACGAGCAGTACTTC
. TRBJ2-3 TRBV10-3 . CAISDPGRGTDTQYF TGTGCCATCAGTGATCCCGGGAGAGGAACAGATACGCAGTATTTT
. TRBJ2-5 TRBV6-5 . CASARGILETQYF TGTGCCAGCGCCCGGGGGATATTAGAGACCCAGTACTTC
. TRBJ2-3 TRBV5-1 TRBD2 CASSFRTSGSTDTQYF TGCGCCAGCAGCTTCCGGACTAGCGGGAGCACAGATACGCAGTATTTT
. TRBJ1-1 TRBV10-3 TRBD1 CAITGDRGRTEAFF TGTGCCATCACCGGAGACAGGGGGAGGACTGAAGCTTTCTTT
. TRBJ2-3 TRBV28 TRBD2 CASSPFGSGAGDTQYF TGTGCCAGCAGTCCCTTCGGTAGCGGGGCCGGGGATACGCAGTATTTT
few TRBJ2-3 TRBV4-2 . CASSQVVLASASTDTQYF TGTGCCAGCAGCCAAGTCGTCCTAGCGAGTGCTAGCACAGATACGCAGTATTTT
. TRBJ2-4 TRBV10-3 . CAISEWGPKNIQYF TGTGCCATCAGTGAGTGGGGACCCAAAAACATTCAGTACTTC